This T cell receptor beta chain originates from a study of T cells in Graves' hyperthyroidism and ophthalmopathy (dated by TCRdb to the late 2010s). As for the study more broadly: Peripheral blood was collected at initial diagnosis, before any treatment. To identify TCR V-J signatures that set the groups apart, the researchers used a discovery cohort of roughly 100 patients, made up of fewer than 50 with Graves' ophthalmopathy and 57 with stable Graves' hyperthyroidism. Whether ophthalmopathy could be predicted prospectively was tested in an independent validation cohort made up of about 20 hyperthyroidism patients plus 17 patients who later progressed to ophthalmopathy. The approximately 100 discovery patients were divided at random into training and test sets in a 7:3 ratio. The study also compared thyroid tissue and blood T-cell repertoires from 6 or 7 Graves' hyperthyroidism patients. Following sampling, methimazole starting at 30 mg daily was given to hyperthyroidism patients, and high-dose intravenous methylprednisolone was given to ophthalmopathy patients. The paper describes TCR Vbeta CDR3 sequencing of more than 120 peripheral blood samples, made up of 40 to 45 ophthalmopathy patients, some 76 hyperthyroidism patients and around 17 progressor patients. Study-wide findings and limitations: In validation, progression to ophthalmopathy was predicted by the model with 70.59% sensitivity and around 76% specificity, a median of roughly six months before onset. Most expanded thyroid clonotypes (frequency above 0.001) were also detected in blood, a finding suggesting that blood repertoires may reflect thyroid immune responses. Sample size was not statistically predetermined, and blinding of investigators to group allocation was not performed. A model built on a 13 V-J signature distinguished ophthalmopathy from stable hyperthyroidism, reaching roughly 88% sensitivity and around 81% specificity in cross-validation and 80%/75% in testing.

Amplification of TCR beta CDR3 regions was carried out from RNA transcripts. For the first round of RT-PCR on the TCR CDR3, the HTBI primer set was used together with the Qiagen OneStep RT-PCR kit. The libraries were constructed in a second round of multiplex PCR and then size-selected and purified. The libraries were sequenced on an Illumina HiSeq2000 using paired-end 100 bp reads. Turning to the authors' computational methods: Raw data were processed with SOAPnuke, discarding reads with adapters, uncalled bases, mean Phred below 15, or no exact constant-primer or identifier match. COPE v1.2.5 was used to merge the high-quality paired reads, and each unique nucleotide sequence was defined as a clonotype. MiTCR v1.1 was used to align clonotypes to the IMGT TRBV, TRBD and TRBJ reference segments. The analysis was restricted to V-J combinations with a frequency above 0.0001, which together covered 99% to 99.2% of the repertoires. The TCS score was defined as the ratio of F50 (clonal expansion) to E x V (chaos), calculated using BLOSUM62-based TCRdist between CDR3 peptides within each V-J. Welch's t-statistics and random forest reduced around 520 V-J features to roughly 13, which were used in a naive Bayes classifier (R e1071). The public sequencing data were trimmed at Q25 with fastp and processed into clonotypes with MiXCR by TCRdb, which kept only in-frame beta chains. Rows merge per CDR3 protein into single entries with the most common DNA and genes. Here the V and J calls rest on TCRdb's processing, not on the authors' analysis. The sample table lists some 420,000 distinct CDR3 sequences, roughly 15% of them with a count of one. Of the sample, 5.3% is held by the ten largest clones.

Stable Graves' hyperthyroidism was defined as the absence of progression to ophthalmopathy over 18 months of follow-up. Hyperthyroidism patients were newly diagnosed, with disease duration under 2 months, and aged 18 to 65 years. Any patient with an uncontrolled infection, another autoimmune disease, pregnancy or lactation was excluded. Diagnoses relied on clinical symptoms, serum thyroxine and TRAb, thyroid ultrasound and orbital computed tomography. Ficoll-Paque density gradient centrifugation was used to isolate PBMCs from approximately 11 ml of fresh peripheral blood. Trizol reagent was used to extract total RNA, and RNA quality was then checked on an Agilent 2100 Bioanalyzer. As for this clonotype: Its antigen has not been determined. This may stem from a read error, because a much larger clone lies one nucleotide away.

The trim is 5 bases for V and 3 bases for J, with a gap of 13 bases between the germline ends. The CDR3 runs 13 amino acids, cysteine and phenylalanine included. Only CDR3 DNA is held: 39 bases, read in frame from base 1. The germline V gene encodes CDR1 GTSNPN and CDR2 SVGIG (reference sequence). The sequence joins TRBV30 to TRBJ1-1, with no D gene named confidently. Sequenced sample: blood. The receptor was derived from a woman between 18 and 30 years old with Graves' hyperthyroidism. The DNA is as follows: TGTGCCTGGCCCCGTGGGGAGGACACTGAAGCTTTCTTT. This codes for CAWPRGEDTEAFF.